The rows below give T cell receptor beta chains drawn from one sample of a study of Ad26.COV2.S vaccination and SARS-CoV-2 variants. Measured with immunoSEQ multiplex PCR; TCRdb has only the in-frame clones, and not every one. The profile shows around 300,000 clones, around 90% of them singletons. Sequenced here: peripheral blood, sampled in a trial of Ad26.COV2.S vaccine versus placebo. The receptors were sampled from a person aged 18-60 years who received the Ad26.COV2.S COVID-19 vaccine or a placebo. CDR3s include the opening cysteine and the closing phenylalanine or tryptophan. The D gene is left open where the match is weak. Expanded clones get a size class; other rows say once, few or many, or leave the size out.

cdr3_aa cdr3_nt j_call v_call clone_size d_call
CASSWVGRVNSPLHF TGTGCCAGCAGCTGGGTTGGCAGGGTGAACTCACCCCTCCACTTT TRBJ1-6 TRBV5-6 few NA
CASSLGQGLAGELFF TGTGCCAGCAGCTTGGGGCAGGGGCTGGCCGGGGAGCTGTTTTTT TRBJ2-2 TRBV5-4 NA NA
CASSPNSGANVLTF TGTGCCAGCAGTCCAAACTCTGGGGCCAACGTCCTGACTTTC TRBJ2-6 TRBV27 NA NA
CASSLGLAGMGEQFF TGTGCCAGCAGCTTGGGACTAGCGGGTATGGGTGAGCAGTTCTTC TRBJ2-1 TRBV7-2 NA TRBD2
CASSQENYGYTF TGTGCCAGCAGCCAAGAGAACTATGGCTACACCTTC TRBJ1-2 TRBV4-2 NA NA
CASSPRGGHDNSPLHF TGTGCCAGCAGCCCCCGCGGGGGGCATGATAATTCACCCCTCCACTTT TRBJ1-6 TRBV5-8 few NA
CASRRDRGSYEQYF TGCGCCAGCCGCCGAGACAGGGGATCCTACGAGCAGTACTTC TRBJ2-7 TRBV5-1 once TRBD1
CASSLRGRGSYNSPLHF TGTGCCAGCAGCTTGAGGGGGCGCGGTTCCTATAATTCACCCCTCCACTTT TRBJ1-6 TRBV7-3 NA TRBD1
CASSRGQEFNYGYTF TGTGCCAGCAGTAGGGGACAGGAGTTCAACTATGGCTACACCTTC TRBJ1-2 TRBV6-5 NA TRBD1
CASSPGQMNTEAFF TGTGCCAGCTCACCGGGACAGATGAACACTGAAGCTTTCTTT TRBJ1-1 TRBV18 NA TRBD1
CASRGGYPAYNEQFF TGTGCCAGCAGAGGTGGGTATCCGGCCTACAATGAGCAGTTCTTC TRBJ2-1 TRBV27 NA NA
CASSSPKQGDAETQYF TGTGCCAGCAGCTCCCCGAAGCAGGGGGATGCGGAGACCCAGTACTTC TRBJ2-5 TRBV9 NA TRBD1
CASSSRPFLTGTYNEQFF TGTGCCAGCAGTTCCCGCCCCTTTCTTACGGGAACTTACAATGAGCAGTTCTTC TRBJ2-1 TRBV28 NA NA
CASSLSGTHAETQYF TGTGCCAGCAGCTTGTCCGGGACCCATGCGGAGACCCAGTACTTC TRBJ2-5 TRBV7-3 NA NA
CSVPLAGGKGDTQYF TGCAGCGTCCCCCTAGCGGGGGGGAAAGGAGATACGCAGTATTTT TRBJ2-3 TRBV29-1 NA TRBD2
CASSFPGRTYEQYF TGTGCCAGCAGCTTTCCGGGACGGACCTACGAGCAGTACTTC TRBJ2-7 TRBV7-9 NA NA
CASTQGQGWAEAFF TGTGCCAGCACCCAAGGACAGGGTTGGGCTGAAGCTTTCTTT TRBJ1-1 TRBV14 NA TRBD1
CASSPGTAAYEKLFF TGCGCCAGCAGCCCTGGGACAGCTGCTTATGAAAAACTGTTTTTT TRBJ1-4 TRBV4-1 NA TRBD1
CASSPPVSAGVAGELFF TGCGCCAGCAGCCCGCCTGTTTCGGCGGGAGTAGCCGGGGAGCTGTTTTTT TRBJ2-2 TRBV5-1 few TRBD2
CASSPRGSSYNEQFF TGTGCCAGCAGCCCCCGCGGGAGCTCCTACAATGAGCAGTTCTTC TRBJ2-1 TRBV9 NA TRBD2
CASSQAGQGVNEQYF TGCGCCAGCAGCCAAGCTGGACAGGGGGTAAACGAGCAGTACTTC TRBJ2-7 TRBV4-3 NA TRBD1
CATSRDLTGGSGNTIYF TGTGCCACCAGCAGAGATCTGACAGGGGGTTCTGGAAACACCATATATTTT TRBJ1-3 TRBV15 NA TRBD1
CASRWVYGYTF TGTGCCAGCAGATGGGTCTATGGCTACACCTTC TRBJ1-2 TRBV28 NA NA
CASSQGESGTRVGPQHF TGCGCCAGCAGCCAAGGAGAGTCTGGGACAAGAGTAGGGCCCCAGCATTTT TRBJ1-5 TRBV4-1 NA NA
CASSFEYGTQYF TGTGCCAGCAGCTTTGAGTACGGGACCCAGTACTTC TRBJ2-5 TRBV6-2/TRBV6-3 once NA
CASSFGTTSYEQYF TGCGCCAGCAGCTTCGGGACAACCTCCTACGAGCAGTACTTC TRBJ2-7 TRBV5-1 NA NA
CASTLFSGNTIYF TGTGCCAGCACTCTCTTCTCTGGAAACACCATATATTTT TRBJ1-3 TRBV12-3/TRBV12-4 NA NA
CASQGANYNEQFF TGCGCCAGCCAGGGGGCGAACTACAATGAGCAGTTCTTC TRBJ2-1 TRBV5-1 NA TRBD1
CASMVGRLLVSEQFF TGTGCCAGCATGGTCGGCAGGCTACTAGTTAGTGAGCAGTTCTTC TRBJ2-1 TRBV7-9 NA NA
CASSPTPKSTDTQYF TGCGCCAGCAGCCCGACTCCCAAGAGCACAGATACGCAGTATTTT TRBJ2-3 TRBV5-1 NA NA
CASSPSGQVPGELFF TGTGCCAGCAGCCCGTCGGGACAGGTGCCCGGGGAGCTGTTTTTT TRBJ2-2 TRBV11-3 NA TRBD1
CAAFGGSRDYGYTF TGTGCCGCCTTCGGAGGGAGTAGGGACTATGGCTACACCTTC TRBJ1-2 TRBV28 NA NA
CASSQEGWGYTF TGTGCCAGCAGCCAGGAAGGGTGGGGCTACACCTTC TRBJ1-2 TRBV4-2 NA NA
CASSGGGRSSYNEQFF TGCGCCAGCAGCGGTGGTGGCAGGAGCTCCTACAATGAGCAGTTCTTC TRBJ2-1 TRBV5-1 NA NA
CASSLGLGDNQPQHF TGTGCCAGCAGCTTGGGACTAGGGGACAATCAGCCCCAGCATTTT TRBJ1-5 TRBV5-8 NA NA
CASSLRQKKLFF TGTGCCAGCAGCCTTAGACAGAAAAAACTGTTTTTT TRBJ1-4 TRBV6-5 NA NA
CASSLTAAFSGNTIYF TGTGCCAGCAGCTTGACAGCGGCCTTCTCTGGAAACACCATATATTTT TRBJ1-3 TRBV7-2 NA NA
CASSYLRRGYEQYF TGTGCCAGCAGTTACTTGCGCAGGGGATACGAGCAGTACTTC TRBJ2-7 TRBV6-5 NA NA
CASSKTPGEQYF TGTGCCAGCAGTAAGACTCCGGGGGAGCAGTACTTC TRBJ2-7 TRBV12-3/TRBV12-4 NA NA
CASSEVDGSQETQYF TGTGCCAGCAGTGAAGTTGACGGGTCCCAAGAGACCCAGTACTTC TRBJ2-5 TRBV6-1 NA NA
CASSPLSGELFF TGTGCCAGCAGCCCTTTGTCCGGGGAGCTGTTTTTT TRBJ2-2 TRBV9 NA NA
CASSLGRNTEAFF TGTGCCAGCAGCTTAGGCAGGAACACTGAAGCTTTCTTT TRBJ1-1 TRBV7-3 NA NA
CSAFEGRQFF TGCAGTGCTTTCGAGGGTCGGCAGTTCTTC TRBJ2-1 TRBV20-1 NA NA
CASSHRVTGGNTIYF TGTGCCAGCAGTCACAGGGTGACGGGAGGAAACACCATATATTTT TRBJ1-3 TRBV6-5 NA NA
CASSQDTRGPQPQHF TGTGCCAGCAGCCAAGATACCAGGGGTCCTCAGCCCCAGCATTTT TRBJ1-5 TRBV3-1/TRBV3-2 NA NA
CASSVAGFGTGELFF TGTGCCAGCAGCGTAGCGGGTTTCGGCACCGGGGAGCTGTTTTTT TRBJ2-2 TRBV9 NA NA
CSVERADTGELFF TGCAGCGTTGAAAGGGCTGACACCGGGGAGCTGTTTTTT TRBJ2-2 TRBV29-1 NA NA
CASSWDKTGVSYEQYF TGTGCCAGCAGTTGGGACAAGACAGGCGTATCCTACGAGCAGTACTTC TRBJ2-7 TRBV27 NA NA
CASSQEVGVIEKLFF TGTGCCAGCAGCCAAGAAGTTGGGGTTATCGAAAAACTGTTTTTT TRBJ1-4 TRBV3-1/TRBV3-2 NA NA